Following are 9 T cell receptor beta chains from one sample sequenced in a study of blood T cell repertoires in COVID-19. Repertoires were generated with immunoSEQ multiplex PCR, while TCRdb's copy carries only in-frame clones and drops some. The repertoire has about 50,000 clones, approximately 85% of them found once; the top ten carry around 9.6%. Sequenced sample: peripheral blood. The receptors were sampled from a human donor in a cohort sampled during active COVID-19.

The chain has TRBV9 and TRBJ2-1; D remains unclear. The CDR3 is made up of 16 amino acids. Germline V gene sequence: CDR1 SGDLS, CDR2 YYNGEE. V was clipped by 0 bases and J by 3 bases, with 13 bases between them. CDR3 region: CASSVGSSSIYNEQFF. DNA for the CDR3: TGTGCCAGCAGCGTAGGGAGTAGCTCCATCTACAATGAGCAGTTCTTC.

J is TRBJ2-5 and V is TRBV7-9; 8 nucleotides line up with TRBD2. The CDR3 is made up of 17 amino acids. V dropped 4 bases and J dropped 2; count of bases not matched to a gene: 12. In germline, CDR1 is SEHNR, CDR2 FQNEAQ (reference sequence). The CDR3 DNA reads as TGTGCCAGCAGCTCCCCCCTAAGCGGGGGTCCACAAGAGACCCAGTACTTC. Its translation is CASSSPLSGGPQETQYF. Based on the CDR3 plus reference TRBV7-9 and TRBJ2-5, the full variable domain is DTGVSQNPRHKITKRGQNVTFRCDPISEHNRLYWYRQTLGQGPEFLTYFQNEAQLEKSRLLSDRFSAERPKGSFSTLEIQRTEQGDSAMYLCASSSPLSGGPQETQYFGPGTRLLVL.

The chain carries TRBV15 and TRBJ1-3; tentative D call: TRBD1 (5 bases). Germline CDR1 and CDR2: LNHNV and YYDKDF (reference sequence). V shed 4 bases and J shed 0 bases, with 19 bases lying between them. The CDR3 contains 18 residues. CDR3 DNA: TGTGCCACCAGCAAGTTCATAGGGGACGGGGGCTCTGGAAACACCATATATTTT. Encoded protein: CATSKFIGDGGSGNTIYF.

The rearrangement links TRBV19 to TRBJ2-5, with a weak D call TRBD2 (5 bases). Germline V CDR1 and CDR2: LNHDA, SQIVND (reference sequence). Trimming cost V 3 bases and J 5 bases, with 7 bases left between them. The CDR3 sequence is 12 residues long. CDR3 nucleotide sequence: TGTGCCAGTAGTATGGGCGGGGAGACCCAGTACTTC. Protein: CASSMGGETQYF.

The V call is TRBV9, the J call TRBJ1-3, with D tentatively TRBD1 (5 bases). The germline V and J ends were trimmed by 3 bases and 0 bases, with 10 bases remaining between them. Germline CDR1 is SGDLS and CDR2 is YYNGEE. This CDR3 spans 15 amino acids. The CDR3 sequence: CASSALDSSGNTIYF. CDR3 DNA sequence: TGTGCCAGCAGCGCCCTAGACAGCTCTGGAAACACCATATATTTT.

This clone was seen a handful of times. This chain links TRBV30 with TRBJ2-5, with D maybe TRBD2 (6 bases). There are 13 residues in the CDR3. The germline gives CDR1 GTSNPN, CDR2 SVGIG (reference sequence). Trimming removed 3 bases from V and 4 bases from J, with 12 bases in between. CDR3 in amino acids: CAWSHRRGETQYF. In DNA, the CDR3 is TGTGCCTGGAGCCATCGGAGGGGAGAGACCCAGTACTTC.

The gene calls are TRBV2 and TRBJ1-2, with D possibly TRBD1 on 5 matching bases. The V gene lost 6 bases and the J gene lost 4 bases, with 12 bases spanning the gap. Germline-derived CDR1 and CDR2 are SNHLY and FYNNEI. This CDR3 has 13 amino acids. CDR3 in amino acids: CASREVGGYGYTF. In nucleotides, the CDR3 is TGTGCCAGCAGGGAGGTCGGGGGCTATGGCTACACCTTC.

V is TRBV28 and J is TRBJ1-2; perhaps TRBD1 as D (6 bases). The CDR3 length is 15 residues. Germline V lookup: CDR1 MDHEN, CDR2 SYDVKM. Trimming left V 5 bases short and J 2 bases short, with 15 bases between. In nucleotides, the CDR3 is TGTGCCAGCAGTACTACACAGGGTCAGAACTATGGCTACACCTTC. Encoded protein: CASSTTQGQNYGYTF.

The rearrangement uses TRBV10-3 and TRBJ2-5; D is unclear. Germline lookup yields CDR1 ENHRY and CDR2 SYGVKD. The CDR3 sequence is 13 residues long. V lost 3 bases, J lost 1 base, and 6 bases lay in between. This CDR3 reads CAISDGGQETQYF. The CDR3 DNA reads as TGTGCCATCAGTGACGGCGGCCAAGAGACCCAGTACTTC.